This T cell receptor beta chain is drawn from a study of T cell responses to AZD1222 COVID-19 vaccine. Study results and limitations: Two AZD1222 administrations were followed by greater Spike-specific TCR breadth and depth. Females outnumbered males among donors, who were mostly white British; clonal diversity was possibly underestimated. Samples come after the peak T cell response, not at day 14.

As for this clone: Its target is not known.

Pooled in the analysis were second doses at about 4 or about 12 weeks. V shed 5 bases, J shed 11 bases, and the junction held 7 bases outside the gene matches. Per germline, CDR1 SEHNR and CDR2 FQNEAQ (reference sequence). The CDR3 length is 13 residues. The assay was immunoSEQ multiplex PCR, and TCRdb's table has in-frame clones only and misses some. Among about 180,000 clones listed, roughly 94% were seen once. The chain combines TRBV7-9 with TRBJ1-4; 8 bases map to TRBD1. The sequence derives from an adult who received the AZD1222 COVID-19 vaccine. The sequences come from peripheral blood, collected 28 days after the second AZD1222 dose. The CDR3 sequence is CASSKTGVDKLFF. The CDR3 DNA is TGTGCCAGCAGCAAGACAGGGGTTGACAAACTGTTTTTT.